This TCR beta chain was sequenced for a study of cytomegalovirus exposure and HLA in healthy donors. The PCR contained 60 Vbeta and 13 Jbeta primers. Generated by immunoSEQ multiplex PCR, the TCRdb table keeps only in-frame clones and is missing some. The sample carries more than 110,000 clones, less than 85% recorded once. Points from the study as a whole: Accurate predictions that matched the HLA-A and HLA-B alleles of most subjects were reportedly made from TCR beta sequences.

A word on this clone: As yet, its antigen is unknown.

The sample consisted of PBMCs. The TCR was taken from a woman aged 55-70 years in good health and CMV-seropositive.

CDR3 sequence reads: CASSQETGGNEQFF. In DNA form, the CDR3 reads TGTGCCAGCAGCCAAGAGACAGGGGGCAATGAGCAGTTCTTC. The genes are TRBV4-2 and TRBJ2-1; 9 bases agree with TRBD1. This CDR3 has 14 residues. Germline V gene sequence: CDR1 LGHNA, CDR2 YNFKEQ. Losses at the gene ends were 0 bases for V and 6 bases for J; bases not matched to a gene: 0.